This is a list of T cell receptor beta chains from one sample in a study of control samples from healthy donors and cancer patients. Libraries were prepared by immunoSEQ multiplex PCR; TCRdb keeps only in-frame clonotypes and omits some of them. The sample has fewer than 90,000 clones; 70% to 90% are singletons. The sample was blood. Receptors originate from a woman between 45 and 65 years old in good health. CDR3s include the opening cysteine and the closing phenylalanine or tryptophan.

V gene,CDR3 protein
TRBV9,CASSVGRGAYTGELFF
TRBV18,CASSPPGQGTYNEQFF
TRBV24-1,CATSDAYGYTF
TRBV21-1,CASSKKSEGEIVHEQYF
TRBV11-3,CASSLAGTNTEAFF
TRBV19,CASSIDSDIYNQPQHF
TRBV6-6,CASSKQGASTEAFF
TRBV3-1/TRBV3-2,CASSQWAADTEAFF
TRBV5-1,CASSLDGFYGYTF
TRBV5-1,CASSLGAGGANEQFF
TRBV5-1,CASTLGGANTEAFF
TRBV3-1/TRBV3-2,CASSQPRRTGYPTGYTF
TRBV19,CASSEGYNEQFF
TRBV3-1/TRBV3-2,CASSQTTGIYGYTF
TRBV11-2,CASTYRGGGFDEQFF
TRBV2,CASSGELGNSPLHF
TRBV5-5,CASSLGRAIYMRDEQFF